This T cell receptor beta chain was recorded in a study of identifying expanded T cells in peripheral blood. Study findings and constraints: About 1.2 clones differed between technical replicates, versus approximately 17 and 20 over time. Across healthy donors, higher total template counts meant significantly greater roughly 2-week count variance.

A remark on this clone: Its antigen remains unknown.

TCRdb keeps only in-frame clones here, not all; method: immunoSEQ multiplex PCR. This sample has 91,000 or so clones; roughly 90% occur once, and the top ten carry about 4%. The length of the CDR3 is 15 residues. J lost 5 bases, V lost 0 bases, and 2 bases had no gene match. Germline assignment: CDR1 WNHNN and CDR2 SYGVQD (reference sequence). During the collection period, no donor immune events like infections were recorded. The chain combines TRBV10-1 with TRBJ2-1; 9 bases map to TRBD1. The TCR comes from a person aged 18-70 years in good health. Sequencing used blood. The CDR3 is CASSESWDRDNEQFF. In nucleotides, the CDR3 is TGCGCCAGCAGTGAGTCGTGGGACAGGGACAATGAGCAGTTCTTC.